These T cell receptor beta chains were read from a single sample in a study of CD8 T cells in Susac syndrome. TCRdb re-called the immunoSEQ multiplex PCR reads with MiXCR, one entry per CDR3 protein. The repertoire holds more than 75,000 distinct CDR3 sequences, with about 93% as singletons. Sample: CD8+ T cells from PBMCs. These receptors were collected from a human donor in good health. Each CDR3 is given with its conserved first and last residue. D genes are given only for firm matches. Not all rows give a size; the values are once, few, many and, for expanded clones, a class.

CDR3: CASSVADSLIGNTIYF
DNA: TGTGCCAGCAGCGTAGCCGACAGCCTAATAGGAAACACCATATATTTT
D: NA
J: TRBJ1-3
V: TRBV9
size: NA

CDR3: CASSSPRDSHEKLFF
DNA: TGTGCCAGTAGCTCGCCTCGGGACAGCCATGAAAAACTGTTTTTT
D: TRBD1
J: TRBJ1-4
V: TRBV19
size: NA

CDR3: CASSGQGDYGYTF
DNA: TGTGCCAGTTCGGGACAGGGGGACTATGGCTACACCTTC
D: TRBD1
J: TRBJ1-2
V: TRBV27
size: NA

CDR3: CSVETGASYEQYF
DNA: TGCAGCGTTGAAACGGGGGCTTCCTACGAGCAGTACTTC
D: NA
J: TRBJ2-7
V: TRBV29-1
size: NA

CDR3: CSTGTSGNIQYF
DNA: TGCAGCACCGGGACTAGCGGAAACATTCAGTACTTC
D: TRBD2
J: TRBJ2-4
V: TRBV29-1
size: NA

CDR3: CASNPKGYYEQYF
DNA: TGTGCCAGCAATCCGAAAGGGTACTACGAGCAGTACTTC
D: NA
J: TRBJ2-7
V: TRBV5-4
size: NA

CDR3: CRAGTGVFYGYTF
DNA: TGCAGAGCCGGGACAGGGGTTTTCTATGGCTACACCTTC
D: TRBD1
J: TRBJ1-2
V: TRBV20-1
size: NA

CDR3: CASSQGQELFF
DNA: TGTGCCAGCAGCCAAGGGCAGGAGCTGTTTTTT
D: NA
J: TRBJ2-2
V: TRBV4-2
size: NA

CDR3: CASSDGAQGGANVLTF
DNA: TGTGCCAGCAGCGATGGGGCTCAGGGAGGGGCCAACGTCCTGACTTTC
D: NA
J: TRBJ2-6
V: TRBV9
size: NA

CDR3: CASSLPETGGEQYF
DNA: TGTGCCAGCAGTCTTCCCGAGACAGGTGGTGAGCAGTACTTC
D: NA
J: TRBJ2-7
V: TRBV5-4
size: once

CDR3: CSARDSGRQNTEAFF
DNA: TGCAGTGCTAGAGATAGCGGGCGACAGAACACTGAAGCTTTCTTT
D: NA
J: TRBJ1-1
V: TRBV20-1
size: once

CDR3: CASSYPGNEQFF
DNA: TGTGCCAGCTCGTACCCAGGAAATGAGCAGTTCTTC
D: NA
J: TRBJ2-1
V: TRBV18
size: NA

CDR3: CASSLASGAYNEQFF
DNA: TGTGCCAGCAGCTTAGCCAGCGGGGCGTACAATGAGCAGTTCTTC
D: TRBD2
J: TRBJ2-1
V: TRBV7-2
size: NA

CDR3: CASSPGQGLYEQYF
DNA: TGTGCCAGCAGCCCCGGACAGGGACTCTACGAGCAGTACTTC
D: TRBD1
J: TRBJ2-7
V: TRBV14
size: NA

CDR3: CAISGTDGYTF
DNA: TGTGCCATCAGTGGGACAGATGGCTACACCTTC
D: NA
J: TRBJ1-2
V: TRBV10-3
size: NA

CDR3: CASSLSGGTYNEQFF
DNA: TGTGCCAGCAGTTTATCGGGGGGGACCTACAATGAGCAGTTCTTC
D: TRBD2
J: TRBJ2-1
V: TRBV12-3/TRBV12-4
size: NA

CDR3: CASSLDGPVHTGELFF
DNA: TGTGCCAGCAGCTTAGACGGTCCAGTCCACACCGGGGAGCTGTTTTTT
D: NA
J: TRBJ2-2
V: TRBV7-6
size: NA

CDR3: CASSQDPAGNSPLHF
DNA: TGTGCCAGCAGCCAAGATCCGGCGGGGAATTCACCCCTCCACTTT
D: NA
J: TRBJ1-6
V: TRBV3-1
size: NA

CDR3: CASSQGEDEKLFF
DNA: TGTGCCAGCAGCCAGGGAGAGGATGAAAAACTGTTTTTT
D: NA
J: TRBJ1-4
V: TRBV3-1
size: NA

CDR3: CASGRDLNTEAFF
DNA: TGTGCCAGCGGCAGGGACCTGAACACTGAAGCTTTCTTT
D: NA
J: TRBJ1-1
V: TRBV12-3/TRBV12-4
size: NA

CDR3: CASSPPTGANVLTF
DNA: TGTGCCAGCTCACCACCGACTGGGGCCAACGTCCTGACTTTC
D: NA
J: TRBJ2-6
V: TRBV18
size: NA

CDR3: CASTSGGTGPNTEAFF
DNA: TGTGCCAGCACCTCTGGGGGCACAGGGCCGAACACTGAAGCTTTCTTT
D: NA
J: TRBJ1-1
V: TRBV9
size: NA

CDR3: CASRGPSSTDTQYF
DNA: TGTGCCAGCAGGGGACCATCTAGCACAGATACGCAGTATTTT
D: NA
J: TRBJ2-3
V: TRBV2
size: few

CDR3: CASSGRLAEAFF
DNA: TGTGCCAGCAGTGGGCGTTTGGCTGAAGCTTTCTTT
D: NA
J: TRBJ1-1
V: TRBV2
size: NA

CDR3: CASSYGPVTEQFF
DNA: TGTGCCAGCAGTTATGGACCGGTTACCGAGCAGTTCTTC
D: NA
J: TRBJ2-1
V: TRBV12-3/TRBV12-4
size: NA

CDR3: CASSSEGWEAFF
DNA: TGTGCCAGCAGCTCCGAGGGTTGGGAAGCTTTCTTT
D: NA
J: TRBJ1-1
V: TRBV7-9
size: NA

CDR3: CASSPGGDSWYYGYTF
DNA: TGTGCCAGCAGCCCTGGGGGGGACAGTTGGTACTATGGCTACACCTTC
D: TRBD1
J: TRBJ1-2
V: TRBV13
size: NA

CDR3: CASSPPDPRGYTDTQYF
DNA: TGTGCCAGCTCACCACCGGATCCGCGGGGATACACAGATACGCAGTATTTT
D: NA
J: TRBJ2-3
V: TRBV18
size: NA

CDR3: CASTAGLLLPEQFF
DNA: TGTGCCAGCACGGCGGGACTATTACTTCCTGAGCAGTTCTTC
D: TRBD2
J: TRBJ2-1
V: TRBV6-2/TRBV6-3
size: NA

CDR3: CASTMGLAGGYNEQFF
DNA: TGTGCCAGTACGATGGGACTAGCGGGAGGCTACAATGAGCAGTTCTTC
D: TRBD2
J: TRBJ2-1
V: TRBV19
size: NA

CDR3: CASSPSLNTEAFF
DNA: TGTGCCAGCAGCCCTTCTTTGAACACTGAAGCTTTCTTT
D: NA
J: TRBJ1-1
V: TRBV5-4
size: once

CDR3: CASSEDRGDAEAFF
DNA: TGTGCCAGCAGTGAGGACAGGGGGGACGCTGAAGCTTTCTTT
D: TRBD1
J: TRBJ1-1
V: TRBV27
size: NA

CDR3: CASSHTGATYEQYF
DNA: TGTGCCAGCAGCCATACAGGGGCCACCTACGAGCAGTACTTC
D: TRBD1
J: TRBJ2-7
V: TRBV7-9
size: NA

CDR3: CSVEYGSRDTQYF
DNA: TGCAGCGTTGAATATGGGAGCAGAGATACGCAGTATTTT
D: NA
J: TRBJ2-3
V: TRBV29-1
size: NA

CDR3: CASSQDAVGVLPQYF
DNA: TGCGCCAGCAGCCAAGATGCTGTTGGGGTACTGCCTCAGTACTTC
D: NA
J: TRBJ2-7
V: TRBV4-3
size: NA

CDR3: CASSAFYGYTF
DNA: TGTGCCAGCAGCGCCTTCTATGGCTACACCTTC
D: NA
J: TRBJ1-2
V: TRBV9
size: NA

CDR3: CATGGDNTGELFF
DNA: TGTGCCACCGGGGGGGATAACACCGGGGAGCTGTTTTTT
D: TRBD2
J: TRBJ2-2
V: TRBV10-3
size: once

CDR3: CASSLDRGRPNTEAFF
DNA: TGTGCCAGCAGCTTGGACAGGGGGAGGCCGAACACTGAAGCTTTCTTT
D: TRBD1
J: TRBJ1-1
V: TRBV7-9
size: NA

CDR3: CASSLGRTNTEAFF
DNA: TGTGCCAGCAGCTTAGGCCGGACGAACACTGAAGCTTTCTTT
D: NA
J: TRBJ1-1
V: TRBV13
size: NA

CDR3: CASSVESGQGALGYTF
DNA: TGTGCCAGCAGCGTAGAAAGCGGACAGGGGGCCCTTGGCTACACCTTC
D: TRBD1
J: TRBJ1-2
V: TRBV9
size: NA

CDR3: CASSLGLAGGPTIFSSYNEQFF
DNA: TGTGCCAGCAGCTTGGGCCTAGCGGGAGGGCCGACTATTTTCAGCTCCTACAATGAGCAGTTCTTC
D: TRBD2
J: TRBJ2-1
V: TRBV11-1
size: NA

CDR3: CASSLLGANQPQHF
DNA: TGTGCCAGCAGCTTGTTAGGGGCTAATCAGCCCCAGCATTTT
D: NA
J: TRBJ1-5
V: TRBV7-9
size: NA

CDR3: CASSLSSGPIYNEQFF
DNA: TGTGCCAGCAGCTTGTCTAGCGGGCCCATCTACAATGAGCAGTTCTTC
D: TRBD2
J: TRBJ2-1
V: TRBV7-8
size: once

CDR3: CASSETPRGNYGYTF
DNA: TGTGCCAGCAGCGAAACCCCACGTGGCAACTATGGCTACACCTTC
D: NA
J: TRBJ1-2
V: TRBV9
size: NA

CDR3: CASSLRQGWTEAFF
DNA: TGTGCCAGCAGCCTAAGACAGGGATGGACTGAAGCTTTCTTT
D: TRBD1
J: TRBJ1-1
V: TRBV5-6
size: NA

CDR3: CASSLEGMGAFF
DNA: TGTGCCAGCAGCTTAGAGGGGATGGGGGCTTTCTTT
D: NA
J: TRBJ1-1
V: TRBV7-2
size: NA

CDR3: CASSPPEQVNYGYTF
DNA: TGTGCCAGCTCACCACCGGAACAGGTTAACTATGGCTACACCTTC
D: NA
J: TRBJ1-2
V: TRBV18
size: NA

CDR3: CASSLPLSTDTQYF
DNA: TGTGCCAGCAGCTTACCCCTAAGCACAGATACGCAGTATTTT
D: NA
J: TRBJ2-3
V: TRBV7-9
size: NA

CDR3: CASRDPGQGIDTQYF
DNA: TGTGCCAGCAGAGATCCGGGGCAGGGTATAGATACGCAGTATTTT
D: NA
J: TRBJ2-3
V: TRBV11-2
size: NA

CDR3: CASSPRQAENIQYF
DNA: TGTGCCAGTAGCCCTAGACAGGCGGAAAACATTCAGTACTTC
D: NA
J: TRBJ2-4
V: TRBV19
size: NA

CDR3: CASSYRNRDRGFMNTEAFF
DNA: TGTGCCAGCAGTTACCGTAACCGGGACAGGGGATTCATGAACACTGAAGCTTTCTTT
D: TRBD1
J: TRBJ1-1
V: TRBV6-2/TRBV6-3
size: NA